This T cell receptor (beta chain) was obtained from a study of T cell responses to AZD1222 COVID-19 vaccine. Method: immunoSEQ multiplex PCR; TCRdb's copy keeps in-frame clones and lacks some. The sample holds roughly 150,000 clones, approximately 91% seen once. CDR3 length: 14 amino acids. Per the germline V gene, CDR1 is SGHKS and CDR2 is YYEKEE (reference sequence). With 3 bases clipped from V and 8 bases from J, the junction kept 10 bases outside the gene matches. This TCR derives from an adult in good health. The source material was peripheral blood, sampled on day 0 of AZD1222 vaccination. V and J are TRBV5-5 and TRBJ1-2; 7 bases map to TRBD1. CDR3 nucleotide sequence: TGTGCCAGCAGCTCTCAGCGAGGGGACAGAGGCTACACCTTC. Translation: CASSSQRGDRGYTF.